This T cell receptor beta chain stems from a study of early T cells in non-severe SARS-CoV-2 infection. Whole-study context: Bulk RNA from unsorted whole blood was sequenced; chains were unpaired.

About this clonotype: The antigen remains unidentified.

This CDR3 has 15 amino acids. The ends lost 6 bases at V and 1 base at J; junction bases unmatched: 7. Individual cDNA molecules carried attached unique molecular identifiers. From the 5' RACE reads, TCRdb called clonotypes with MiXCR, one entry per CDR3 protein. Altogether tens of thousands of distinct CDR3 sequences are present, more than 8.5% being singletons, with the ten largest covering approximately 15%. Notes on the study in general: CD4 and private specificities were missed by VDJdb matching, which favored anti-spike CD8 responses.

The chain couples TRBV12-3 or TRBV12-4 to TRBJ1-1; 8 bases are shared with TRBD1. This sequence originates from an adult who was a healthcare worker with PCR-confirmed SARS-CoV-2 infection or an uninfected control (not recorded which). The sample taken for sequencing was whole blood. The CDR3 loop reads CASRRTGSANTEAFF. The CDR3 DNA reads TGTGCCAGCAGACGGACAGGGTCAGCGAACACTGAAGCTTTCTTT.